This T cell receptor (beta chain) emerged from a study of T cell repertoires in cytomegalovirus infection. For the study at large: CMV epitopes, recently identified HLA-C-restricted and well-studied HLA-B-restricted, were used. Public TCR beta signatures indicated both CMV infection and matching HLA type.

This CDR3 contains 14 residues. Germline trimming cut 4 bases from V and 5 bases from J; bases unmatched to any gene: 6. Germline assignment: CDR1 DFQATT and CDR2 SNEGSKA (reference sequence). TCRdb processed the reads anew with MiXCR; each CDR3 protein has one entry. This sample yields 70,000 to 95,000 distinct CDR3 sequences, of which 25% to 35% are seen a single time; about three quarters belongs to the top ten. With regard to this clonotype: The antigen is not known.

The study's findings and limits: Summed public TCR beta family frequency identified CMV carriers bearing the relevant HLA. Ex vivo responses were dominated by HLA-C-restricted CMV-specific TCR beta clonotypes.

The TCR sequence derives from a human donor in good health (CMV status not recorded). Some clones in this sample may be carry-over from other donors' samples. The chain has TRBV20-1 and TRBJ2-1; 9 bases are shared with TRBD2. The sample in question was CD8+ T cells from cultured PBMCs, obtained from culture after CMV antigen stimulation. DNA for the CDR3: TGCAGTGCTATGGTAGCGGGGGCGAACAATGAGCAGTTCTTC. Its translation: CSAMVAGANNEQFF.